The 16 T cell receptor beta chains in this list originate from one sample, sequenced in a study of CD8 T cells in Susac syndrome. RNA, at about 0.45 to 1 ug, was reverse transcribed with random hexamers. TCRdb processed the immunoSEQ multiplex PCR reads anew with MiXCR; each CDR3 protein has one entry. The sample records some 300,000 distinct CDR3 sequences, almost 85% being singletons. The sample consisted of CD8+ T cells from PBMCs. These receptors were obtained from a human donor with multiple sclerosis.

V usage is TRBV27 and J usage is TRBJ2-1; D not certain. With 7 bases removed from V and 4 bases from J, the gap between germline ends came to 5 bases. From germline, CDR1 is MNHEY and CDR2 SMNVEV (reference sequence). The CDR3 covers 11 residues. The CDR3 loop is CASTRYNEQFF. The DNA of the CDR3 is TGTGCCAGCACCCGTTACAATGAGCAGTTCTTC.

This rearrangement joins TRBV30 to TRBJ1-3; D gene ambiguous. This CDR3 has 11 amino acids. Trimming took 4 bases from V and 8 from J, leaving 9 bases between them. CDR1 and CDR2 from the germline V gene are GTSNPN and SVGIG (reference sequence). The CDR3 DNA is TGTGCCTGGAACCAGCTGCACACCATATATTTT. Residues: CAWNQLHTIYF.

As concerns this clonotype: The junction departs from germline at one end; a sequencing error may be responsible. This chain links TRBV11-2 with TRBJ2-2; D may correspond to TRBD1 or TRBD2 (5 bases each). The CDR3 consists of 16 residues. Germline CDR1 SGHAT, CDR2 FQNNGV. The CDR3 is CASSFYRTASTGELFF. CDR3 sequence (DNA): TGCGCCAGCAGTTTTTACAGGACTGCCTCCACCGGGGAGCTGTTTTTT.

The CDR3 loop is CASSALAGDEQFF. The CDR3 DNA reads TGTGCCAGCAGCGCACTAGCGGGAGATGAGCAGTTCTTC. V is TRBV9 and J is TRBJ2-1; 11 bases are a match to TRBD2. Trimming removed 3 bases from V and 8 bases from J; junction bases left unmatched: 1. The CDR3 runs to 13 residues. Germline lookup yields CDR1 SGDLS and CDR2 YYNGEE.

This clonotype is a singleton in its sample. The chain links TRBV20-1 to TRBJ2-4; D is perhaps TRBD1 (6 bases). The ends were cut back, 7 bases at V and 5 bases at J, with 12 bases in the middle. The length of the CDR3 is 12 residues. Germline CDR1 is DFQATT and CDR2 is SNEGSKA (reference sequence). The CDR3: CSVPRGQNIQYF. The CDR3 DNA is TGCAGTGTTCCCAGGGGCCAAAACATTCAGTACTTC.

The chain combines TRBV4-1 with TRBJ2-3; 8 bases agree with TRBD1. Trimming cost V 0 bases and J 2 bases; bases outside gene matches: 13. The CDR3 spans 19 residues. Germline V CDR1 and CDR2: MGHRA, YSYEKL. The CDR3 reads CASSQDRRTGKVDTDTQYF. Here the CDR3 DNA reads TGCGCCAGCAGCCAAGATCGCCGGACAGGGAAGGTGGACACAGATACGCAGTATTTT.

The V and J genes are TRBV14 and TRBJ1-2; unclear D gene. Trimming cost V 3 bases and J 0 bases, with 17 bases left between them. Per the germline V gene, CDR1 is SGHDN and CDR2 is FVKESK. The CDR3 has 17 residues. CDR3 coding DNA: TGTGCCAGCAGCCAGACGGACGGAGGATTTCCTAACTATGGCTACACCTTC. Translating it yields CASSQTDGGFPNYGYTF.

This clonotype has a handful of counts. The chain employs TRBV6-5 and TRBJ2-3; weak D call: TRBD2 (6 bases). Germline CDR1 and CDR2: MNHEY and SVGAGI. Trimming cost V 4 bases and J 6 bases, with 8 bases left between them. The CDR3 consists of 12 residues. The CDR3 here is CASSFRGDTQYF. The CDR3 DNA is TGTGCCAGCAGTTTCCGGGGGGATACGCAGTATTTT.

The chain links TRBV20-1 to TRBJ1-2; TRBD1 matches 11 bases. This CDR3 region has 15 residues. Losses at the gene ends were 1 base for V and 4 bases for J; bases not matched to a gene: 5. Germline V CDR1 and CDR2: DFQATT, SNEGSKA (reference sequence). In DNA, the CDR3 is TGCAGTGCTAGAGCTCCGGGACAGGGGGGCTATGGCTACACCTTC. Protein sequence: CSARAPGQGGYGYTF.

The chain is built from TRBV24-1 and TRBJ2-7; D is possibly TRBD2 (5 bases). The germline V and J ends were trimmed by 3 bases and 4 bases, with 12 bases remaining between them. CDR1 and CDR2 (germline): KGHDR, SFDVKD. CDR3 length: 14 amino acids. The chain's CDR3 is CATSDTRGEYEQYF. The DNA for the CDR3 is TGTGCCACCAGTGATACCCGGGGAGAGTACGAGCAGTACTTC.

The chain is built from TRBV6-5 and TRBJ2-7; D not resolved. The length of the CDR3 is 13 residues. CDR1 is MNHEY and CDR2 is SVGAGI in the germline V gene. The V gene lost 2 bases and the J gene lost 2 bases, with 7 bases spanning the gap. The CDR3 here is CASSYTSAYEQYF. The CDR3, as DNA: TGTGCCAGCAGTTACACGAGTGCCTACGAGCAGTACTTC.

CDR3 amino acids: CASSPGGLVYGYTF. DNA for the CDR3: TGTGCCAGCAGCCCCGGGGGGCTGGTCTATGGCTACACCTTC. The V gene is TRBV9, the J gene TRBJ1-2; possible D gene TRBD1, 6 bases. The CDR3 is 14 residues long. Germline CDR1 reads SGDLS; CDR2 reads YYNGEE. Deletions cut 4 bases from V and 4 bases from J, with 14 bases between.

The chain carries TRBV12-3 or TRBV12-4 and TRBJ2-1; 7 positions match TRBD1. The CDR3 spans 13 residues. V shed 3 bases and J 8 bases; nucleotides not matched to a gene: 4. In nucleotides, the CDR3 is TGTGCCAGCAGTTTTTACAGGGGCCATGAGCAGTTCTTC. It translates to CASSFYRGHEQFF.

The chain is built from TRBV28 and TRBJ2-1, with D perhaps being TRBD1 or TRBD2 (6 bases each). From germline, CDR1 is MDHEN and CDR2 SYDVKM. This CDR3 is built from 15 residues. Trimming shortened V by 8 bases and J by 0 bases, and 14 bases separated the two germline ends. CDR3 DNA sequence: TGTGCCAGCGAGGGGGGCCCTAGCTCCTACAATGAGCAGTTCTTC. It translates to CASEGGPSSYNEQFF.

The chain is built from TRBV4-3 and TRBJ2-1; 7 positions agree with TRBD2. The V and J ends lost 3 bases and 0 bases, in that order; junction bases with no gene match: 11. The CDR3 loop spans 18 amino acids. The germline V gene encodes CDR1 LGHNA and CDR2 YSLEER. CDR3 amino acids: CASSQYPILAGSYNEQFF. CDR3 sequence (DNA): TGCGCCAGCAGCCAGTACCCAATTTTAGCGGGCTCCTACAATGAGCAGTTCTTC.

This chain connects TRBV19 to TRBJ2-6, with a tentative D call TRBD2 (5 bases). Germline assignment: CDR1 LNHDA and CDR2 SQIVND (reference sequence). Between the trimmed V and J ends, which lost 10 bases and 0 bases, there was a span of 25 bases. CDR3 length equals 19 residues. This CDR3 is CATLPAGFSLLSGANVLTF. CDR3 bases: TGTGCCACCCTTCCCGCGGGCTTTTCCCTCCTCTCTGGGGCCAACGTCCTGACTTTC.